Listed here is a single T cell receptor (beta chain). As yet, its antigen is unknown. The method was immunoSEQ multiplex PCR; TCRdb's version includes in-frame clones alone and lacks a portion of them. The sample yields tens of thousands of clones, roughly four fifths seen once. Sequencing was preceded by expansion of antigen-specific CD4+ T cells with viral peptide pools in the ViraFEST assay. Researchers isolated CD4+ T cells once ten to eleven days of culture had elapsed. There are 15 residues in the CDR3. Germline V gene lookup returns CDR1 MRHNA and CDR2 SNTAGT. The junction had 9 bases not matched to a gene; V was cut back by 5 bases and J by 3 bases. The sample belongs to a study of vaccination effects on CD4 cells after COVID-19. General observations from the study: Both infection-induced and vaccine-induced clones contracted markedly at late post-vaccination timepoints.

The material was CD4+ T cells from PBMCs cultured with HCoV-229E spike peptides, obtained before COVID-19 vaccination. The V gene is TRBV6-4, the J gene TRBJ1-1; 7 nucleotides align to TRBD1. The TCR comes from a human donor who received a COVID-19 vaccine. The CDR3 sequence: CASSTRQGRDTEAFF. The CDR3 coding sequence is TGTGCCAGCAGTACAAGACAGGGCAGGGACACTGAAGCTTTCTTT.